This T cell receptor (beta chain) is drawn from a study of blood T cells in healthy people across ages. General study points: With donor CMV status unknown, expanded clonotype changes were possibly confounded. Naive CD4+ cell counts and diversity both ran higher in long-lived than in aged donors.

Looked up from germline, CDR1 is DFQATT and CDR2 is SNEGSKA (reference sequence). The CDR3 sequence is 13 residues long. The ends were cut back, 6 bases at V and 8 bases at J, with 17 bases in the middle. For the second PCR, which ran for about 6 to 12 cycles, a sample-barcoded 5' primer and a J-beta primer mix were used. Tagging of each cDNA molecule was performed by a template-switch adaptor with 12 random nucleotides. TCRdb passed the 5' RACE reads through MiXCR, listing each CDR3 protein once. The table lists approximately 940,000 distinct CDR3 sequences, roughly 43% of them singletons. Notes on this clonotype: The antigen remains undetermined.

The sample providers were healthy Caucasian people from Russia, aged about 6 to 90. The chain uses TRBV20-1 and TRBJ2-1, with a possible D match to TRBD1 (5 bases). The sample consisted of blood. This TCR came from a man aged 25 to 40 in good health. In DNA form, the CDR3 reads TGCAGTGCAGCCAAGGACAATTCATATGAGCAGTTCTTC. Its protein is CSAAKDNSYEQFF.